Here is one T cell receptor (beta chain) with its context. V was clipped by 2 bases and J by 2 bases, with 7 bases between them. The CDR3 extends over 14 amino acids. From germline, CDR1 is SNHLY and CDR2 FYNNEI. This specimen comes from a study of blood T cell repertoires in COVID-19. At the level of the study: Acute and convalescent COVID-19 samples came from the United States, Italy and Spain.

The assay was immunoSEQ multiplex PCR, and TCRdb's table has in-frame clones only and misses some. Of under 200,000 clones in the sample, 84% were seen once. The TCR comes from a man between 18 and 35 years old with active or convalescent COVID-19. The chain couples TRBV2 to TRBJ2-1; D possibly corresponds to TRBD2 (6 bases). The sample taken for sequencing was peripheral blood. DNA of the CDR3: TGTGCCAGCAGTGAACCGGGAGCCTACAATGAGCAGTTCTTC. Its protein is CASSEPGAYNEQFF.